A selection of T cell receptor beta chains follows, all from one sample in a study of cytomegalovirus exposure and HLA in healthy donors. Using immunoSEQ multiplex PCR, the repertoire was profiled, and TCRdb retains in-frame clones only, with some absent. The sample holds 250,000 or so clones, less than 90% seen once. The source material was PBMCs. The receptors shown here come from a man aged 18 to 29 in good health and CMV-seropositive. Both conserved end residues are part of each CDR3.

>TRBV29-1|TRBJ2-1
CSVRGRLTYNEQFF
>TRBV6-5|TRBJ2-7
CASSYSFQRGFYEQYF
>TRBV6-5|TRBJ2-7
CASSYGTGGAEQYF
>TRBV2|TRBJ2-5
CASRRDQETQYF
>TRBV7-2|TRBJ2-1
CASSLGPGGEQFF
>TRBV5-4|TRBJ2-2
CASSTTSGRRPGELFF
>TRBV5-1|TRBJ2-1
CASSSPGSSYNEQFF
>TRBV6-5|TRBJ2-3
CASSRTSGPDTQYF
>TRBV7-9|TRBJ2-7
CASSLVTRTYEQYF
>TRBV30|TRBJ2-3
CAWRRDSVSTDTQYF
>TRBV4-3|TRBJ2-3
CASSQETLLSQYF
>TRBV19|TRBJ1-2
CASTTDLDSIYGYTF
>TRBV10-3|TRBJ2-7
CAIADQGIPYEQYF
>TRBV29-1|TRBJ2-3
CSVGKHTDTQYF
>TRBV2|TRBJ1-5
CASSGEGRLNQPQHF
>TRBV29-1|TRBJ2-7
CSVVVLYEQYF
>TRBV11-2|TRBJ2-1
CASSKSGRYNNEQFF
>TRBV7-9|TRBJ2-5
CASSFNGLEETQYF
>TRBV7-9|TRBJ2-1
CAIVLQNPGPTYNEQFF
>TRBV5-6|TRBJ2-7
CASSGPGGEQYF
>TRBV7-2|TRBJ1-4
CASSLRGRGEKLFF
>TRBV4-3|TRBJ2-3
CASSQDREGDTQYF
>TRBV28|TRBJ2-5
CASSLGAFETQYF
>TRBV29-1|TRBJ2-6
CSVGTGSTGANVLTF
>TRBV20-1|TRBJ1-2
CSAISYGYTF
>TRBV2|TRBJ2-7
CATRLPSSYEQYF
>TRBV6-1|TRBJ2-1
CASGEAGGSYNEQFF
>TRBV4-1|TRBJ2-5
CASSQMPDSQETQYF
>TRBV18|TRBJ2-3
CASQNGRAGGTDTQYF
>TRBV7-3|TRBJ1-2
CASSLMPGWGSNYGYTF
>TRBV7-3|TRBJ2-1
CASSPTGQAYNEQFF
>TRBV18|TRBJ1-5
CASSPMEGNQPQHF
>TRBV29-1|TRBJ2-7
CSVVAGTSGRTEQYF
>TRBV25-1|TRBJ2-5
CASSEIREYQETQYF
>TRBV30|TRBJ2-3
CAWSAGLAGHTDTQYF
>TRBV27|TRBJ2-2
CASTPTWGGTGELFF
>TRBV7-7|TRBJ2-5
CASSLVLAGQETQYF
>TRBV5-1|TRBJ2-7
CASRPDGYEQYF
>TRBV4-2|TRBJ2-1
CASSQDTSGRSEQFF
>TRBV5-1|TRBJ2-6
CASSRASGANVLTF
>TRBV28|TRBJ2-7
CASSTGNEQYF
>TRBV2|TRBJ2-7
CASTSTSYEQYF
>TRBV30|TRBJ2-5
CAWSGLVWETQYF
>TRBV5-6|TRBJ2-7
CASSLLAEEAYEQYF
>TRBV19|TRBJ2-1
CASSIIRGGEQFF
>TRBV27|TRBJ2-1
CASSLLQGNNEQFF
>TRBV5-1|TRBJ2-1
CASSLGGDTSYNEQFF
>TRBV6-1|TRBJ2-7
CASSEAGAGGQEQYF
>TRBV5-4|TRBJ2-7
CASSEDGGNLYEQYF
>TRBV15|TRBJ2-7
CATSSRDRGFEQYF
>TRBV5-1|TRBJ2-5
CASSYQGREETQYF